This T cell receptor beta chain was documented in a study of T cell repertoires in cytomegalovirus infection. Using its own MiXCR run on the reads, TCRdb lists one record per CDR3 protein. The table has around 450,000 distinct CDR3 sequences, approximately 33% seen once. Trimming stripped 0 bases from V and 5 bases from J, with 11 bases between. This CDR3 contains 14 residues. Germline V gene sequence: CDR1 DFQATT, CDR2 SNEGSKA (reference sequence). The clonotype comes from a human donor in good health (CMV status not recorded). Some clones in this sample may be carry-over from other donors' samples. This chain uses TRBV20-1 with TRBJ1-5; tentative D call: TRBD1 (5 bases). The sample consisted of PBMCs. Written as DNA, the CDR3 is TGCAGTGCTAGAGATGTGGGGGTGGATCAGCCCCAGCATTTT. It encodes CSARDVGVDQPQHF.